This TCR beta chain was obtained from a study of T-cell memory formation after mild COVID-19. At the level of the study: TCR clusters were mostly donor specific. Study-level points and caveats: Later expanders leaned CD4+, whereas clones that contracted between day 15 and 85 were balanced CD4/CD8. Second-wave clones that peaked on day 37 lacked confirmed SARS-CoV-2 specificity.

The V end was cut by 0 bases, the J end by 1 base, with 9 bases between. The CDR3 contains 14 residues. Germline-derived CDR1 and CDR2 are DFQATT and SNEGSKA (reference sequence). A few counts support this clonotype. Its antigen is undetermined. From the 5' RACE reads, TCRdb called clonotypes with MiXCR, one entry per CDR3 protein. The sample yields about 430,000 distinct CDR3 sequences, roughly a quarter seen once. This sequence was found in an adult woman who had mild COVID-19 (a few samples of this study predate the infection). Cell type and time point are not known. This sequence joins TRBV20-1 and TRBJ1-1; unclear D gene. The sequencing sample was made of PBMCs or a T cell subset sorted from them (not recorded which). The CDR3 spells CSARDRAENTEAFF. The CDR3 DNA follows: TGCAGTGCTAGAGATCGTGCGGAGAACACTGAAGCTTTCTTT.